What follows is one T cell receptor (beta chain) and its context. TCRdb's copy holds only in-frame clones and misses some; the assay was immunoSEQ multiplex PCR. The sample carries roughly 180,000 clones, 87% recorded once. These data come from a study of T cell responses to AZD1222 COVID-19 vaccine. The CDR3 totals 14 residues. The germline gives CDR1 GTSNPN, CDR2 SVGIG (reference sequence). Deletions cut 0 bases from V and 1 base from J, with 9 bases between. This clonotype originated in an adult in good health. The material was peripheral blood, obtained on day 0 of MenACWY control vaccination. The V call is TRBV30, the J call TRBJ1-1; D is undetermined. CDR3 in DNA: TGTGCCTGGAGTGTTGGAGGGTCGAACACTGAAGCTTTCTTT. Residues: CAWSVGGSNTEAFF.